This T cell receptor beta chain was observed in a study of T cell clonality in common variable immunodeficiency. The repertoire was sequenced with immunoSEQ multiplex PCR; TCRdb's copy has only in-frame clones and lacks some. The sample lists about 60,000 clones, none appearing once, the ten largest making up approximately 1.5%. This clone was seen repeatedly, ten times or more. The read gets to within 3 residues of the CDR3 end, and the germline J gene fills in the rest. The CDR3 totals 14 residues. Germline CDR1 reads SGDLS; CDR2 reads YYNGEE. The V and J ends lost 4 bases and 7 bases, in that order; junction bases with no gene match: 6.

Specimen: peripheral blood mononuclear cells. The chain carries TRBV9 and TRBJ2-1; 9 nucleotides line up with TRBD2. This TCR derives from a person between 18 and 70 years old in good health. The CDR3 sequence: CASSPGLARNEQFF. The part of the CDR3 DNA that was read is TGTGCCAGCAGCCCGGGACTAGCCAGAAATGAG.